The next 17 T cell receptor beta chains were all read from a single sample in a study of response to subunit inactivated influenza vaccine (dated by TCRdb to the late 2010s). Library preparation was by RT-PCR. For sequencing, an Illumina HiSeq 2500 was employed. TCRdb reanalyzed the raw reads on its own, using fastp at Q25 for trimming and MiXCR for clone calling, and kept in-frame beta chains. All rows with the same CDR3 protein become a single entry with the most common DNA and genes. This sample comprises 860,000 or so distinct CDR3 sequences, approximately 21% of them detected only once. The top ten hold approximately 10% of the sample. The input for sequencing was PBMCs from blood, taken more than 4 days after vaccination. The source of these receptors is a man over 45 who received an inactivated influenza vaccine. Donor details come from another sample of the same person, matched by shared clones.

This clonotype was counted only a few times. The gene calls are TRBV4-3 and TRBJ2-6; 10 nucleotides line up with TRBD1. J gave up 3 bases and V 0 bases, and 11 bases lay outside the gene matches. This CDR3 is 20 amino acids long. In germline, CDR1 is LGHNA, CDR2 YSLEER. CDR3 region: CASSQDSRQGAIGGANVLTF. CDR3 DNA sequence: TGCGCCAGCAGCCAAGATTCGAGACAGGGGGCTATTGGTGGGGCCAACGTCCTGACTTTC.

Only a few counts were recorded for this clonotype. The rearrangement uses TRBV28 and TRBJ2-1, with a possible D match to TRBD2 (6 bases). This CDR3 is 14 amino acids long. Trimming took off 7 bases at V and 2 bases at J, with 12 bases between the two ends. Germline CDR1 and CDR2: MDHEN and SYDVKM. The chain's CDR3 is CASTGRPTYNEQFF. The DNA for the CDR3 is TGTGCCAGCACAGGGAGGCCCACCTACAATGAGCAGTTCTTC.

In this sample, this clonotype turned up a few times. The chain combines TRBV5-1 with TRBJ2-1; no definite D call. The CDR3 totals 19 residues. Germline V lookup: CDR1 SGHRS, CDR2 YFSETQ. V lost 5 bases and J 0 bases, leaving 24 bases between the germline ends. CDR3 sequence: CASRGWLWLRNSSYNEQFF. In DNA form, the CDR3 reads TGCGCCAGCAGGGGGTGGCTGTGGTTGAGAAACAGCTCCTACAATGAGCAGTTCTTC.

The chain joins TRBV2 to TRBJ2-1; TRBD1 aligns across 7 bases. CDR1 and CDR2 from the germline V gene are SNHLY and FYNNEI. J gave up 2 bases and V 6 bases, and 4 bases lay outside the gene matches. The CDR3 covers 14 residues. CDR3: CASRPGQPYNEQFF. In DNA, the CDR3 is TGTGCCAGCAGGCCGGGACAGCCCTACAATGAGCAGTTCTTC.

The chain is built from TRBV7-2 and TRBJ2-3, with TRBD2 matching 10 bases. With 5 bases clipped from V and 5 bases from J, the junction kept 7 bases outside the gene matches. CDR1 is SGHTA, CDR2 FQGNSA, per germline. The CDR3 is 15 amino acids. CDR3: CASSLSGRSVDTQYF. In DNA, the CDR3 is TGTGCCAGCAGCCTTAGCGGGAGGAGTGTAGATACGCAGTATTTT.

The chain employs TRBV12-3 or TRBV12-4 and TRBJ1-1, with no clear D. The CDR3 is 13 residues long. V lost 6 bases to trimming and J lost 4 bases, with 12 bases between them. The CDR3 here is CASSSYDGTEAFF. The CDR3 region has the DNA TGTGCCAGCAGCTCTTACGACGGCACTGAAGCTTTCTTT.

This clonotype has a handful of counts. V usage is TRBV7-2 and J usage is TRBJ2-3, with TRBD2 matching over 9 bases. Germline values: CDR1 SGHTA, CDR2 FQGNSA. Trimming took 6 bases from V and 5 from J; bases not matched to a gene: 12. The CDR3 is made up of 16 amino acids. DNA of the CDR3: TGTGCCAGCAGTCCCTTTGTTGCGGGGGGGCGAGATACGCAGTATTTT. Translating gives CASSPFVAGGRDTQYF.

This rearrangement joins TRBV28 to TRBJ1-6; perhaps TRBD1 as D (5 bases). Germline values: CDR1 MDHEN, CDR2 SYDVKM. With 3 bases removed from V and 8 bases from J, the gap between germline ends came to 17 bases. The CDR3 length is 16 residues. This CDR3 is CASSFVGRAFDSPLHF. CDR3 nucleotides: TGTGCCAGCAGTTTCGTGGGACGGGCCTTTGATTCACCCCTCCACTTT.

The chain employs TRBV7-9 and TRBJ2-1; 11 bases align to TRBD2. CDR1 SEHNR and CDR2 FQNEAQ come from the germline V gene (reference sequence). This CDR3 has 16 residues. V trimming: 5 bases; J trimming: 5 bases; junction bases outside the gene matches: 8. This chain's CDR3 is CASSRLSGRVHNEQFF. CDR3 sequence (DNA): TGTGCCAGCAGCCGTCTTAGCGGGAGGGTCCACAATGAGCAGTTCTTC.

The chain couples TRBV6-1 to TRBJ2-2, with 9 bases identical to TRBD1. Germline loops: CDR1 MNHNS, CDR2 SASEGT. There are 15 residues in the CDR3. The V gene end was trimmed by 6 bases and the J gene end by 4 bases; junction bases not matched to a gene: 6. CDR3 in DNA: TGTGCCAGCAGAGAGGACAGGGGTGGCACCGGGGAGCTGTTTTTT. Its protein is CASREDRGGTGELFF.

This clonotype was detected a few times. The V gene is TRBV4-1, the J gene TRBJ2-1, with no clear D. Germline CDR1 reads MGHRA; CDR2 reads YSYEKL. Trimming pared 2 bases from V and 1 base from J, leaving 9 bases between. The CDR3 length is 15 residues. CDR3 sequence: CASSQRADSYNEQFF. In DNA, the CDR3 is TGCGCCAGCAGCCAACGGGCAGATTCCTACAATGAGCAGTTCTTC.

CDR3 loop: CASSQVRPSNYGYTF. DNA of the CDR3: TGTGCCAGCAGCCAAGTCCGTCCTTCTAACTATGGCTACACCTTC. V gene TRBV4-2 combines with J gene TRBJ1-2, with no clear D. The V end lost 1 base, the J end lost 0 bases, and 9 bases lay between the germline ends. The CDR3 is 15 amino acids. Germline V gene sequence: CDR1 LGHNA, CDR2 YNFKEQ.

The CDR3 DNA reads TGCGCCAGCAGCCCCGGGTATGGTGTTACCACTGAAGCTTTCTTT. It encodes CASSPGYGVTTEAFF. V is TRBV5-1 and J is TRBJ1-1; D is undetermined. V shed 4 bases and J shed 4 bases, with 17 bases lying between them. Germline V gene data show CDR1 as SGHRS and CDR2 as YFSETQ. The CDR3 sequence is 15 residues long. The whole variable domain, remainder taken from reference TRBV5-1 and TRBJ1-1, is KAGVTQTPRYLIKTRGQQVTLSCSPISGHRSVSWYQQTPGQGLQFLFEYFSETQRNKGNFPGRFSGRQFSNSRSEMNVSTLELGDSALYLCASSPGYGVTTEAFFGQGTRLTVV.

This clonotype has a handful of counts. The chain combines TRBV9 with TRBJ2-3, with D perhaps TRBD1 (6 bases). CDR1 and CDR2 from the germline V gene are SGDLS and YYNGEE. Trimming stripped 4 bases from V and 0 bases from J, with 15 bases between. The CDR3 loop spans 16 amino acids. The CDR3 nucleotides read TGTGCCAGCAGCCTTGCCGGGACATTGAGCACAGATACGCAGTATTTT. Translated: CASSLAGTLSTDTQYF.

The CDR3 spells CASSLAGEAEKLFF. The CDR3 region has the DNA TGCGCCAGCAGCTTGGCGGGGGAAGCTGAAAAACTGTTTTTT. The V call is TRBV5-1, the J call TRBJ1-4; possibly TRBD1 for D (5 bases). Trimming took 0 bases from V and 7 from J, leaving 10 bases between them. The CDR3 is made up of 14 amino acids. In germline, CDR1 is SGHRS, CDR2 YFSETQ.

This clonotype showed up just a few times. CDR3 amino acids: CASSQGSGANEKLFF. Written as DNA, the CDR3 is TGCGCCAGCAGCCAGGGGAGCGGGGCTAATGAAAAACTGTTTTTT. This chain links TRBV5-1 with TRBJ1-4, with TRBD1 as a possible D gene (6 bases). CDR1 is SGHRS and CDR2 is YFSETQ in the germline V gene. Deletions cut 4 bases from V and 3 bases from J, with 13 bases between. The CDR3 extends over 15 amino acids. Drawing the rest from reference TRBV5-1 and TRBJ1-4, the complete variable domain is KAGVTQTPRYLIKTRGQQVTLSCSPISGHRSVSWYQQTPGQGLQFLFEYFSETQRNKGNFPGRFSGRQFSNSRSEMNVSTLELGDSALYLCASSQGSGANEKLFFGSGTQLSVL.

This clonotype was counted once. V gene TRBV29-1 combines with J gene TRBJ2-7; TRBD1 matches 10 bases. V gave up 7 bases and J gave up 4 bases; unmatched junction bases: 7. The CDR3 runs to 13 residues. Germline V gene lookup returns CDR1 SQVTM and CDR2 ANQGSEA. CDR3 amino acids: CSARTGGRYEQYF. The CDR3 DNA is TGCAGCGCAAGGACAGGGGGAAGATACGAGCAGTACTTC.